This T cell receptor (beta chain) stems from a study of CD8 T cells in ankylosing spondylitis. Via MiXCR, TCRdb re-called the 5' RACE reads, giving one row per CDR3 protein. Of around 130,000 distinct CDR3 sequences listed, around 15% are singletons. Regarding the study as a whole: Significant enrichment of disease-linked clones was reportedly seen in matched ankylosing spondylitis synovial fluid.

The CDR3 is 14 amino acids. The ends were cut back, 3 bases at V and 7 bases at J, with 16 bases in the middle. In this sample, this clonotype turned up many times. Its antigen is as yet unknown. This chain links TRBV12-3 or TRBV12-4 with TRBJ2-7; possibly TRBD1 or TRBD2 for D (6 bases each). The sample comprised blood, either unsorted or a sorted T cell fraction (not recorded which). The receptor was derived from a female donor with ankylosing spondylitis or in good health (not recorded which). The CDR3 nucleotides read TGTGCCAGCAGTTTCCGGGGGCGACGGCGAGAGCAGTACTTC. Translated: CASSFRGRRREQYF.